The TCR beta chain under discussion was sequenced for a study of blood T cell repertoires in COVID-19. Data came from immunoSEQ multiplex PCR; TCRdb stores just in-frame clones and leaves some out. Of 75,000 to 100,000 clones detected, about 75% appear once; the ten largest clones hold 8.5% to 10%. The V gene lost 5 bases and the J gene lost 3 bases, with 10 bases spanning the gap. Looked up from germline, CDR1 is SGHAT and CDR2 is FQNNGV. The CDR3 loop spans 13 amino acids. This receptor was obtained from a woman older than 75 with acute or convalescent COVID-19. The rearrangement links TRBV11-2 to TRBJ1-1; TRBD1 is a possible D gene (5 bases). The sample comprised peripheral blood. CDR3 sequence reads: CASSRLGDTEAFF. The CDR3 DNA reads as TGTGCCAGCAGCCGCTTAGGGGACACTGAAGCTTTCTTT.